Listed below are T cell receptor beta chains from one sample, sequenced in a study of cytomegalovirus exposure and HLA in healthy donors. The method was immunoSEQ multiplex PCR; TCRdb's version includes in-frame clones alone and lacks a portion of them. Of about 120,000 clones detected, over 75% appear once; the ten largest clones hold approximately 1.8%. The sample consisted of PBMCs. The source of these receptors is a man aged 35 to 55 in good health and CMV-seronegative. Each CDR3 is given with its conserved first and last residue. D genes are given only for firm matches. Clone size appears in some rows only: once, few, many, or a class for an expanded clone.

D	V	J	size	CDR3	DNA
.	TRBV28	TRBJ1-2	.	CASSPGQTNYGYTF	TGTGCCAGCAGTCCGGGACAAACTAACTATGGCTACACCTTC
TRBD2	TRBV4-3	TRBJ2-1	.	CASSGLAGGDEQFF	TGCGCCAGCAGCGGCCTAGCGGGAGGGGATGAGCAGTTCTTC
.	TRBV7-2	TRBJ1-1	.	CASSLPQGGFAEAFF	TGTGCCAGCAGCTTACCCCAGGGAGGATTCGCTGAAGCTTTCTTT
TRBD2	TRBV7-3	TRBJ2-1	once	CASSLNPGLAGARGVDNEQFF	TGTGCCAGCAGCTTAAACCCGGGACTAGCGGGAGCTCGAGGCGTTGACAATGAGCAGTTCTTC
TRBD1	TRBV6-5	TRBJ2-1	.	CASTEGTGLVNEQFF	TGTGCCAGCACCGAGGGGACAGGGTTGGTCAATGAGCAGTTCTTC
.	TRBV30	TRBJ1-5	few	CAWNLAGGNQPQHF	TGTGCCTGGAACCTAGCGGGGGGCAATCAGCCCCAGCATTTT
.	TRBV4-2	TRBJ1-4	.	CASRTDEGSTRRDEKLFF	TGTGCCAGCAGAACAGACGAAGGTTCCACAAGGCGAGATGAAAAACTGTTTTTT
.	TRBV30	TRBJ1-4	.	CAWSLGGKLFF	TGTGCCTGGAGTTTGGGGGGAAAACTGTTTTTT
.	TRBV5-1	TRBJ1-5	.	CASSFQGDNQPQHF	TGCGCCAGCAGCTTTCAGGGCGACAATCAGCCCCAGCATTTT
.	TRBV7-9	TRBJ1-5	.	CASSSGQYVQPQHF	TGTGCCAGCAGCTCTGGACAGTATGTTCAGCCCCAGCATTTT
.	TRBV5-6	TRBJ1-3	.	CASSRGDSFSGNTIYF	TGTGCCAGCAGCCGGGGGGATTCTTTCTCTGGAAACACCATATATTTT
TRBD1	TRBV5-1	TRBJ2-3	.	CASSPGDRDTDTQYF	TGCGCCAGCAGCCCAGGGGACAGAGACACAGATACGCAGTATTTT
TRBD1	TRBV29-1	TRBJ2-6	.	CSVDEGQGNSGANVLTF	TGCAGCGTTGATGAGGGACAGGGGAACTCTGGGGCCAACGTCCTGACTTTC
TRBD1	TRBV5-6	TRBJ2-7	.	CASSQNDRDVHEQYF	TGTGCCAGCAGCCAGAATGACAGGGATGTCCACGAGCAGTACTTC
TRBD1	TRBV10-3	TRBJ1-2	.	CAISESTGISNGYTF	TGTGCCATCAGTGAGTCGACAGGGATTTCTAATGGCTACACCTTC
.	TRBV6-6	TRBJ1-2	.	CASSHRENYGYTF	TGTGCCAGCAGTCACAGGGAAAACTATGGCTACACCTTC
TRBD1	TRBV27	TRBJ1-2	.	CASTRTGSKSNYGYTF	TGTGCCAGCACACGGACAGGGTCAAAATCAAACTATGGCTACACCTTC
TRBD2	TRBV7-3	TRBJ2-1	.	CASSGPGLAGSTPNEQFF	TGTGCCAGCAGCGGACCGGGACTAGCGGGGTCAACCCCCAATGAGCAGTTCTTC
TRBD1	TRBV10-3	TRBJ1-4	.	CATGATNEKLFF	TGTGCTACAGGGGCAACTAATGAAAAACTGTTTTTT
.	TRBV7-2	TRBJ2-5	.	CASSLAGAETQYF	TGTGCCAGCAGCTTAGCGGGAGCAGAGACCCAGTACTTC
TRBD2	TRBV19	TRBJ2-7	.	CASQRTSGSSYEQYF	TGTGCCAGTCAAAGGACTAGCGGGAGCTCCTACGAGCAGTACTTC
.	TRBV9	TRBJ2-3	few	CASSFYPGLSTDTQYF	TGTGCCAGCTCCTTTTACCCGGGACTTAGCACAGATACGCAGTATTTT